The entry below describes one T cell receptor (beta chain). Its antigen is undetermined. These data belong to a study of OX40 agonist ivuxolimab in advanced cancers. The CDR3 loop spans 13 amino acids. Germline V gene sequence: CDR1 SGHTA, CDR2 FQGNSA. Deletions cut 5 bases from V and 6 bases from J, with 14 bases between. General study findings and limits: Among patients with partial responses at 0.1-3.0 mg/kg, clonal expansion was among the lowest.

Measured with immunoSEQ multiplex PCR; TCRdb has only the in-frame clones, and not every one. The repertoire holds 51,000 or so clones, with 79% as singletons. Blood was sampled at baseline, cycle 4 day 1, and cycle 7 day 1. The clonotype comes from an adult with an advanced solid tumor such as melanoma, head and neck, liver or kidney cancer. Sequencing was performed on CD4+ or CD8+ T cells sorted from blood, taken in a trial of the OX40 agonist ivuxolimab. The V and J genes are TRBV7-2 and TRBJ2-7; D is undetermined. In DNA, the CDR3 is TGTGCCAGCAGCCCAGGTGGTAATCCCGAGCAGTACTTC. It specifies CASSPGGNPEQYF.